What follows are 8 T cell receptor beta chains derived from one specimen sequenced in a study of cytotoxic CD8 clonotypes in ibrutinib-treated CLL. The data were produced by immunoSEQ multiplex PCR, yet TCRdb's version contains in-frame clones alone and is incomplete. The table shows around 310,000 clones, with roughly 79% occurring only once. Sequencing was performed on PBMCs, taken before ibrutinib treatment. These receptors came from a human donor with chronic lymphocytic leukemia.

This chain uses TRBV27 with TRBJ2-7; the D call may be TRBD1 or TRBD2 (6 bases each). The V end was cut by 3 bases, the J end by 2 bases, with 14 bases between. Germline lookup yields CDR1 MNHEY and CDR2 SMNVEV (reference sequence). The CDR3 runs to 15 residues. This CDR3 reads CASSFATGGTYEQYF. CDR3 nucleotides: TGTGCCAGCAGTTTCGCAACCGGGGGCACCTACGAGCAGTACTTC.

The CDR3: CASSIGTGGQQFF. In DNA, the CDR3 is TGTGCCAGTAGTATCGGGACAGGGGGTCAGCAGTTCTTC. V is TRBV19 and J is TRBJ2-1; the match to TRBD1 covers 11 bases. The trim removed 3 bases at V and 11 bases at J, leaving 3 bases unmatched. Germline assignment: CDR1 LNHDA and CDR2 SQIVND (reference sequence). This CDR3 is built from 13 residues.

The J gene is TRBJ1-2, the V gene TRBV29-1; 7 positions match TRBD1. Germline values: CDR1 SQVTM, CDR2 ANQGSEA. The CDR3 loop spans 13 amino acids. Germline trimming cut 6 bases from V and 9 bases from J; bases unmatched to any gene: 13. The CDR3 DNA follows: TGCAGCGTCGCTAGCGGGCTGACAGGGAGCTACACCTTC. This translates into CSVASGLTGSYTF.

This clone showed up just a few times. The chain is built from TRBV2 and TRBJ1-5, with D unresolved. Between the trimmed V and J ends, which lost 6 bases and 3 bases, there was a span of 9 bases. Germline-derived CDR1 and CDR2 are SNHLY and FYNNEI. The CDR3 is 13 amino acids. The CDR3 spells CASRDDSNQPQHF. The CDR3 DNA reads as TGTGCCAGCAGGGACGATTCCAATCAGCCCCAGCATTTT.

CDR3 loop: CASTEGGWEQYF. DNA for the CDR3: TGTGCCAGCACCGAAGGGGGTTGGGAGCAGTACTTC. V is TRBV7-2 and J is TRBJ2-7; perhaps TRBD1 as D (6 bases). CDR1 and CDR2 (germline): SGHTA, FQGNSA. The CDR3 has 12 residues. The V and J ends lost 7 bases and 7 bases respectively, with 14 bases between them.

This clone was counted a few times. This chain links TRBV28 with TRBJ2-2; 8 bases are a match to TRBD1. V shed 5 bases and J 4 bases; nucleotides not matched to a gene: 9. Germline V gives CDR1 MDHEN, CDR2 SYDVKM. The CDR3 contains 16 residues. As DNA, the CDR3 is TGTGCCAGCAGTCCAGGGACAGGTTTTTTCACCGGGGAGCTGTTTTTT. It codes for CASSPGTGFFTGELFF.

The chain employs TRBV19 and TRBJ1-1; 11 bases are a match to TRBD1. The CDR3 is 13 amino acids. The germline CDR1 and CDR2 sequences are LNHDA and SQIVND (reference sequence). The J segment lost 8 bases and the V segment lost 4 bases, leaving 3 bases of the junction unmatched. CDR3 sequence reads: CASSTGTGGEAFF. CDR3 DNA: TGTGCCAGTAGTACGGGGACAGGGGGAGAAGCTTTCTTT.

This clone has just a few counts. The CDR3 loop is CASAGPNTGELFF. The CDR3 bases are TGTGCTAGTGCGGGGCCGAACACCGGGGAGCTGTTTTTT. The V call is TRBV12-5, the J call TRBJ2-2; possibly TRBD1 or TRBD2 for D (5 bases each). The CDR3 has 13 residues. Germline lookup yields CDR1 LGHNT and CDR2 FRNRAP. Trimming stripped 7 bases from V and 0 bases from J, with 6 bases between.